Presented here are 16 T cell receptor beta chains from one specimen sequenced in a study of patients and donors after allogeneic stem cell transplantation. TCRdb recomputed calls from the RT-PCR reads with MiXCR, one row per CDR3 protein. The table shows roughly 880,000 distinct CDR3 sequences, with approximately 18% occurring only once. The sample consisted of blood, either unsorted or a sorted T cell fraction (not recorded which). These TCRs come from a human donor who was either an allogeneic HSCT recipient or a stem cell or donor lymphocyte infusion donor (not recorded which). It is not recorded whose cells these are; they may come from a transplant donor.

In this sample, this clonotype turned up a few times. This chain connects TRBV10-3 to TRBJ2-5; 9 nucleotides agree with TRBD2. With 3 bases clipped from V and 0 bases from J, the junction kept 5 bases outside the gene matches. The CDR3 extends over 16 amino acids. Per germline, CDR1 ENHRY and CDR2 SYGVKD. CDR3 protein: CAISEGGGAHQETQYF. The CDR3 DNA sequence: TGTGCCATCAGTGAAGGCGGGGGGGCGCACCAAGAGACCCAGTACTTC.

The V gene is TRBV16, the J gene TRBJ2-1; TRBD1 matches at 11 bases. Germline lookup yields CDR1 KGHSY and CDR2 FQNENV. V lost 4 bases to trimming and J lost 8 bases; unmatched junction nucleotides: 7. This CDR3 is built from 15 residues. CDR3 bases: TGTGCCAGCAGCCGAGGACAGGGGGCGCAAGATGAGCAGTTCTTC. Its protein product is CASSRGQGAQDEQFF.

This clonotype came up a few times. The chain recombines TRBV7-9 with TRBJ1-6; TRBD1 matches 11 bases. This CDR3 spans 15 amino acids. CDR1 and CDR2 from the germline V gene are SEHNR and FQNEAQ (reference sequence). The V and J ends lost 3 bases and 7 bases, in that order; junction bases with no gene match: 2. The CDR3 coding sequence is TGTGCCAGCAGCTTTCGGACAGGGGGCAATTCACCCCTCCACTTT. This codes for CASSFRTGGNSPLHF.

In this sample, this clonotype turned up a few times. V gene TRBV24-1 combines with J gene TRBJ2-1; TRBD1 aligns across 9 bases. CDR1 KGHDR and CDR2 SFDVKD come from the germline V gene. Trimming removed 4 bases from V and 14 bases from J; junction bases left unmatched: 8. The CDR3 sequence is 13 residues long. CDR3 residues: CATSENTGGEKFF. The CDR3 coding sequence is TGTGCCACCAGTGAAAACACAGGGGGCGAGAAGTTCTTC.

This clonotype appeared a few times. One end of the junction varies from germline; a read error may be responsible. The chain couples TRBV10-3 to TRBJ2-5, with D tentatively TRBD1 or TRBD2 (5 bases each). This CDR3 region has 16 residues. CDR1 ENHRY and CDR2 SYGVKD come from the germline V gene. The CDR3 spells CAISGGSVDGQETQYF. The CDR3 bases are TGTGCAATCAGTGGGGGATCGGTGGACGGACAAGAGACCCAGTACTTC.

The CDR3 is CATRASSYEQYF. CDR3 coding DNA: TGTGCCACCCGCGCTAGCTCCTACGAGCAGTACTTC. The chain joins TRBV6-5 to TRBJ2-7; the D is unclear. Germline CDR1 and CDR2: MNHEY and SVGAGI. The CDR3 runs to 12 residues. Deletions cut 10 bases from V and 0 bases from J, with 10 bases between.

The sample holds many counts of this clonotype. This sequence joins TRBV7-9 and TRBJ2-1; TRBD2 aligns across 7 bases. CDR1 is SEHNR, CDR2 FQNEAQ, per germline (reference sequence). Unmatched junction bases numbered 2, after V lost 4 bases and J lost 5 bases. The CDR3 runs 13 residues. The CDR3: CASSSSGNNEQFF. In nucleotides, the CDR3 is TGTGCCAGCAGCTCCAGCGGGAACAATGAGCAGTTCTTC.

The rearrangement joins TRBV28 to TRBJ1-2; D gene uncertain. Germline values: CDR1 MDHEN, CDR2 SYDVKM. Trimming shortened V by 4 bases and J by 6 bases, and 9 bases separated the two germline ends. There are 12 residues in the CDR3. CDR3 DNA sequence: TGTGCCAGCAGTTCCCGCATCAATGGCTACACCTTC. Translation: CASSSRINGYTF.

This clonotype was seen ten or more times. CDR3 amino acids: CSVEQEYNEQFF. CDR3 sequence (DNA): TGCAGCGTTGAACAGGAATACAATGAGCAGTTCTTC. This chain uses TRBV29-1 with TRBJ2-1; D gene ambiguous. V was pared by 2 bases and J by 4 bases, with 6 bases between. The germline CDR1 and CDR2 sequences are SQVTM and ANQGSEA. The CDR3 covers 12 residues.

J is TRBJ1-2 and V is TRBV12-3 or TRBV12-4; no definite D call. The CDR3 is 14 amino acids. V was trimmed by 5 bases and J by 0 bases, leaving 10 bases between them. Written as DNA, the CDR3 is TGTGCCAGCAGTCTAGGGAAGTCTAACTATGGCTACACCTTC. As protein: CASSLGKSNYGYTF.

The rearrangement links TRBV9 to TRBJ2-1, with D possibly TRBD1 on 6 matching bases. The V end was cut by 0 bases, the J end by 5 bases, with 15 bases between. Per the germline V gene, CDR1 is SGDLS and CDR2 is YYNGEE. The CDR3 is made up of 16 amino acids. The CDR3 sequence: CASSVAPAGVHNEQFF. Here the CDR3 DNA reads TGTGCCAGCAGCGTAGCCCCGGCAGGGGTTCACAATGAGCAGTTCTTC. Variable domain in full (rest from reference TRBV9 and TRBJ2-1): DSGVTQTPKHLITATGQRVTLRCSPRSGDLSVYWYQQSLDQGLQFLIQYYNGEERAKGNILERFSAQQFPDLHSELNLSSLELGDSALYFCASSVAPAGVHNEQFFGPGTRLTVL.

This clonotype was detected only a few times. The V call is TRBV4-3, the J call TRBJ2-1; D remains unclear. Per the germline V gene, CDR1 is LGHNA and CDR2 is YSLEER. The CDR3 runs 13 residues. The V and J ends lost 1 base and 6 bases respectively, with 7 bases between them. The CDR3 bases are TGCGCCAGCAGCCAAGGGCGGACCAATGAGCAGTTCTTC. It specifies CASSQGRTNEQFF.

CDR3 sequence: CASSLSGGADGELFF. The CDR3 bases are TGTGCCAGCAGCTTAAGCGGGGGGGCCGACGGGGAGCTGTTTTTT. V gene TRBV11-2 combines with J gene TRBJ2-2; 10 positions match TRBD2. Losses at the gene ends were 2 bases for V and 7 bases for J; bases not matched to a gene: 4. The CDR3 is made up of 15 amino acids. Germline-derived CDR1 and CDR2 are SGHAT and FQNNGV.

Written as DNA, the CDR3 is TGTGCCAGCAGCTTAGTTGGGCAGACCGACGACCTTTACAATGAGCAGTTCTTC. It codes for CASSLVGQTDDLYNEQFF. The chain links TRBV11-1 to TRBJ2-1; no clear D. Germline-derived CDR1 and CDR2 are SGHAT and FQDESV (reference sequence). The CDR3 spans 18 residues. V lost 1 base and J lost 4, with 20 bases in between.

This sequence joins TRBV29-1 and TRBJ2-5; 7 positions match TRBD2. CDR1 SQVTM and CDR2 ANQGSEA come from the germline V gene. The CDR3 has 13 residues. The trim removed 3 bases at V and 3 bases at J, leaving 4 bases unmatched. CDR3 loop: CSVESGREETQYF. CDR3 bases: TGCAGCGTTGAGAGTGGGAGGGAAGAGACCCAGTACTTC.

The table lists this clonotype with a few counts. The junction departs from the called germline gene at one end, perhaps through a read error. The chain uses TRBV5-1 and TRBJ1-1, with 7 bases fitting TRBD1. CDR1 and CDR2 (germline): SGHRS, YFSETQ. This CDR3 comprises 17 residues. CDR3 protein: CASSLDGGGGLNIEAFF. The CDR3 DNA reads TGCGCCAGCAGCTTGGACGGGGGAGGGGGCCTAAACATTGAAGCTTTCTTT.